This T cell receptor beta chain was retrieved from a study of PD-L1 blockade in urothelial cancer. Background on the study: Atezolizumab 1,200 mg was given intravenously every 3 weeks, starting 2014. Researchers looked at the blood 3 weeks (second dose) and 6 weeks after treatment began. Anywhere from 0 to 3 prior chemotherapy regimens had been received by patients.

Germline V CDR1 and CDR2: SGDLS, YYNGEE. The length of the CDR3 is 15 residues. V lost 7 bases and J lost 0, with 14 bases in between. Sequencing used immunoSEQ multiplex PCR; TCRdb keeps in-frame clones, though not all of them. This table holds 70,000 or so clones, about nine tenths found once. Time point noted: pretreatment peripheral blood. J is TRBJ1-3 and V is TRBV9, with a possible D match to TRBD1 (6 bases). This clonotype was sampled from a man in his 70s with urothelial cancer. The input for sequencing was PBMCs, taken around atezolizumab (anti-PD-L1) treatment. This CDR3 is CASPGQKYSGNTIYF. Here the CDR3 DNA reads TGTGCCAGCCCAGGACAGAAATACTCTGGAAACACCATATATTTT.